The source of this T cell receptor beta chain is a study of regulatory T cells in long-lasting Graves disease. The CDR3 totals 14 residues. Germline V gives CDR1 LNHDA, CDR2 SQIVND (reference sequence). Germline trimming cut 4 bases from V and 3 bases from J; bases unmatched to any gene: 2. Time point reported: newly diagnosed GD, antithyroid drugs for less than 3 months. Making the TCR library involved RNA that had been extracted from PBMCs. A roughly 9-milliliter sample of peripheral blood was drawn into EDTA tubes. Only one count was recorded for this clonotype. Building the TCR beta libraries relied on iRepertoire HTBI primers, and CDR3 regions underwent Arm-PCR. TCRdb re-called the multiplex PCR reads with MiXCR, one entry per CDR3 protein. The table includes approximately 400,000 distinct CDR3 sequences, more than 12% detected once. These data are also associated with another study on T cells in Graves' hyperthyroidism and ophthalmopathy. That study adds: Uncontrolled infection, other autoimmune disease, pregnancy or lactation led to exclusion. The TCR CDR3 first-round RT-PCR relied on the HTBI primer set.

The source material was peripheral blood mononuclear cells (PBMCs), sampled at new diagnosis, from a patient treated with antithyroid drugs. The rearrangement joins TRBV19 to TRBJ1-4; 7 bases map to TRBD1. The sequence was obtained from a woman under 40 with Graves disease. The CDR3 DNA reads TGTGCCAGTAGTAACAGGGGAGCTAATGAAAAACTGTTTTTT. This encodes CASSNRGANEKLFF.